Here is one T cell receptor beta chain with its context. The source of the sample is a study of blood T cell repertoires in COVID-19. The wider study: Sites across the United States, Italy and Spain contributed samples from acute and convalescent COVID-19. PBMCs, B-cell-depleted T cells, or T cells were the source of the cDNA or gDNA that made up the material.

Authors' methods: Amplification of reference gene primers was used by the study to estimate nucleated cell counts. Sequencing used immunoSEQ multiplex PCR; TCRdb keeps in-frame clones, though not all of them. From that table come the V and J calls and clone size; the DNA was used to work out D and trimming. The sample has 250,000 or so clones, 80% to 90% seen once; the top ten hold about 1.3%. Per the germline V gene, CDR1 is MNHNY and CDR2 is SVGAGI (reference sequence). CDR3 size: 14 residues. Unmatched junction bases numbered 7, after V lost 9 bases and J lost 4 bases. The rearrangement links TRBV6-6 to TRBJ2-4; 9 nucleotides line up with TRBD2. This clonotype was sampled from a man at least 80 years old with acute or convalescent COVID-19. The sample comprised peripheral blood. Here the CDR3 reads CASLTSGGKNIQYF. For the CDR3, the DNA is TGTGCCAGTTTGACTAGCGGAGGGAAAAACATTCAGTACTTC.